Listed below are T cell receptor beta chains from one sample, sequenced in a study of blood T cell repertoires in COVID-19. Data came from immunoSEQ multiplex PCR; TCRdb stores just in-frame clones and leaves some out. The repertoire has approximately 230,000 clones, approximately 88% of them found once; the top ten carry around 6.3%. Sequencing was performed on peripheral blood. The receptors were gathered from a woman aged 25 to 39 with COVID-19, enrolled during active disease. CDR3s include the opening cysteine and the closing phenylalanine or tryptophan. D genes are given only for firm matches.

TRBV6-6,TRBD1,CASSHNRRTGSSYNSPLHF
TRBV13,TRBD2,CASSLGGLTREQYF
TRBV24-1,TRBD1,CATSDRGTATNTGELFF
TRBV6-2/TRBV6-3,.,CASSPDSEETQYF
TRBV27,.,CASSLSTSYNEQFF
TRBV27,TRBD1,CASSLDRPSGNYGYTF
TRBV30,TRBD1,CAWGDRLYSGANVLTF
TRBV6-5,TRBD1,CASSRGQGELFF
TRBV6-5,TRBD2,CASMRGGNEQFF
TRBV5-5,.,CASSRVGSENYGYTF
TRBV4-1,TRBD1,CASSQGQGGVDTEAFF
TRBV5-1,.,CASSLETITILPREAQYF
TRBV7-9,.,CASSLAGHSGANVLTF
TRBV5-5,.,CASSFSGSYNEQFF
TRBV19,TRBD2,CASSTLAGTDTQYF
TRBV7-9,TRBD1,CASSPRDSHTGGYTF
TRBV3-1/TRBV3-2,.,CASSQGPGNTEAFF
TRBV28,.,CASSLWRGESQPQHF
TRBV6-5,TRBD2,CASSYSTGGSYEQYF
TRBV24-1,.,CATSDSTGNQPQHF
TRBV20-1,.,CSAGHNEQFF
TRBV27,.,CASSPGTPRWETQYF
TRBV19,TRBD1,CASSIRDRVSDQPQHF
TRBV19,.,CASSIAAGNYEQYF
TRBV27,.,CASSQRITDTLDYGYTF
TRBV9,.,CASSGPTRMNTEAFF
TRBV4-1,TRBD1,CASSQQDNTGVGNTIYF
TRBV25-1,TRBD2,CASRTSGRAGYGETQYF
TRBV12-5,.,CASGSPSSSYNEQFF